This entry lists 2 T cell receptor beta chains sequenced from one sample in a study of shared clonotypes between healthy human individuals. Method: immunoSEQ multiplex PCR; TCRdb's copy keeps in-frame clones and lacks some. This table has about 500,000 clones, 70% to 80% appearing once. The specimen sequenced was PBMCs. The receptors derive from a woman aged 40 to 49 in good health. Some clones in this sample may be carry-over from other donors' samples.

This chain connects TRBV28 to TRBJ2-7; possibly TRBD1 for D (6 bases). The CDR3 covers 13 residues. Between the trimmed V and J ends, which lost 6 bases and 2 bases, there was a span of 11 bases. Per germline, CDR1 MDHEN and CDR2 SYDVKM. The CDR3 DNA is TGTGCCAGCAGCCGGGACACTCCCTACGAGCAGTACTTC. Its translation is CASSRDTPYEQYF.

The chain recombines TRBV18 with TRBJ2-7, with 12 nucleotides matching TRBD2. With V trimmed by 6 bases and J by 6 bases, 12 bases remained unmatched. Germline values: CDR1 KGHSH, CDR2 LQKENI. This CDR3 is built from 16 residues. This CDR3 reads CASSRRLAGVLSEQYF. DNA for the CDR3: TGTGCCAGCTCTCGACGACTAGCGGGAGTGTTATCCGAGCAGTACTTC.